This note documents a single T cell receptor (beta chain) sequence. The record originates from a study of blood T cell repertoires in COVID-19. Data came from immunoSEQ multiplex PCR; TCRdb stores just in-frame clones and leaves some out. The data show hundreds of thousands of clones, roughly 85% seen once. The germline CDR1 and CDR2 sequences are LGHNA and YNFKEQ. CDR3 length: 16 residues. The ends were cut back, 2 bases at V and 0 bases at J, with 11 bases in the middle. The age range of participants was about 18 to 100 years, with residence in 20 to 25 US areas. The chain has TRBV4-2 and TRBJ1-5; D is possibly TRBD1 (5 bases). Sequencing input: PBMCs or T cells enriched from blood (not recorded which). The receptor was derived from a woman in her 30s who had been exposed to COVID-19. In DNA form, the CDR3 reads TGTGCCAGCAGCCAAACGGGGGATCATAGCAATCAGCCCCAGCATTTT. Protein product: CASSQTGDHSNQPQHF.